These 23 T cell receptor beta chains originate from one sample sequenced in a study of blood T cell repertoires in COVID-19. Only in-frame clones appear in the TCRdb table, and some are missing; sequencing was by immunoSEQ multiplex PCR. This sample has roughly 130,000 clones, with around 77% found just once. The sequencing sample was made of peripheral blood. Receptor source: a man in his sixties with active or convalescent COVID-19.

CDR3 loop: CASSFSGGSETQYF. As DNA, the CDR3 is TGTGCCAGCAGCTTTTCTGGGGGGTCGGAGACCCAGTACTTC. The genes are TRBV5-6 and TRBJ2-5; a weak D match, TRBD2 (6 bases). V dropped 2 bases and J dropped 5 bases, with 13 bases sitting between them. The germline CDR1 and CDR2 sequences are SGHDT and YYEEEE. The CDR3 totals 14 residues.

CDR3 bases: TGTGCCAGCAGTGTAGTGTACGGCTACACCTTC. This translates into CASSVVYGYTF. This sequence joins TRBV2 and TRBJ1-2; D ambiguous. Germline assignment: CDR1 SNHLY and CDR2 FYNNEI. This CDR3 spans 11 amino acids. Trimming removed 4 bases from V and 8 bases from J, with 8 bases in between.

This chain joins TRBV10-3 and TRBJ1-1; perhaps TRBD1 as D (6 bases). Germline V gene sequence: CDR1 ENHRY, CDR2 SYGVKD. V gave up 8 bases and J gave up 4 bases, with 17 bases separating them. The CDR3 extends over 14 amino acids. CDR3 protein: CAIGKGGLGTEAFF. The CDR3, as DNA: TGTGCCATCGGTAAAGGGGGTCTCGGCACTGAAGCTTTCTTT.

The CDR3 is CASSLDQGTYEQYF. In DNA form, the CDR3 reads TGTGCCAGCAGCTTAGATCAGGGAACCTACGAGCAGTACTTC. The chain is built from TRBV11-2 and TRBJ2-7; tentatively, D is TRBD1 (5 bases). The germline V gene encodes CDR1 SGHAT and CDR2 FQNNGV. Trimming removed 0 bases from V and 2 bases from J, with 8 bases in between. The CDR3 totals 14 residues.

The chain couples TRBV7-2 to TRBJ1-3; D uncertain. Germline-derived CDR1 and CDR2 are SGHTA and FQGNSA. V lost 5 bases and J lost 0, with 14 bases in between. This CDR3 contains 16 residues. CDR3 DNA: TGTGCCAGCAGCACCGGTGGGCTTTTCTCTGGAAACACCATATATTTT. It is translated as CASSTGGLFSGNTIYF.

The chain employs TRBV3-1 (or the pseudogene TRBV3-2) and TRBJ1-5; 7 positions match TRBD1. The V gene end was trimmed by 3 bases and the J gene end by 9 bases; junction bases not matched to a gene: 23. CDR1 is LGHDT, CDR2 YNNKEL, per germline (reference sequence). The CDR3 totals 19 residues. CDR3 in DNA: TGTGCCAGCAGCCACCCCCGAGGACAGGCTCCCTTGGCGAGGCGGCCCCAGCATTTT. As protein: CASSHPRGQAPLARRPQHF.

This clone showed up just a few times. The chain employs TRBV6-2 or TRBV6-3 and TRBJ1-3; D is unclear. Per the germline V gene, CDR1 is MNHEY and CDR2 is SVGEGT. The CDR3 spans 14 residues. The germline V and J ends were trimmed by 0 bases and 3 bases, with 6 bases remaining between them. CDR3 DNA: TGTGCCAGCAGTTACTCATCCCTTGGAAACACCATATATTTT. This codes for CASSYSSLGNTIYF.

CDR3 sequence: CASPPGDRASWQPQHF. The CDR3 DNA reads as TGTGCCAGCCCGCCTGGGGACAGGGCTTCTTGGCAGCCCCAGCATTTT. The gene calls are TRBV28 and TRBJ1-5, with 9 bases matching TRBD1. The CDR3 contains 16 residues. CDR1 is MDHEN and CDR2 is SYDVKM in the germline V gene. The ends lost 8 bases at V and 7 bases at J; junction bases unmatched: 15.

This clone occurred a few times. The V call is TRBV7-6, the J call TRBJ2-2; D perhaps matches TRBD1 (5 bases). V was pared by 6 bases and J by 5 bases, with 16 bases between. The CDR3 runs to 15 residues. From germline, CDR1 is SGHVS and CDR2 FNYEAQ. CDR3 bases: TGTGCCAGCAGTCAGGGCCGGACGGAAACCGGGGAGCTGTTTTTT. It yields the protein CASSQGRTETGELFF.

This chain uses TRBV11-3 with TRBJ2-2; D call uncertain. Germline CDR1 is SGHNT and CDR2 is YENEEA. Between the trimmed V and J ends, which lost 5 bases and 1 base, there was a span of 8 bases. The CDR3 extends over 14 amino acids. This CDR3 reads CASSLRRNTGELFF. The CDR3 DNA sequence: TGTGCCAGCAGCCTGAGGAGGAACACCGGGGAGCTGTTTTTT.

This chain joins TRBV24-1 and TRBJ2-1, with TRBD2 as a possible D gene (6 bases). The CDR3 runs to 14 residues. V dropped 4 bases and J dropped 10 bases, with 16 bases sitting between them. The germline CDR1 and CDR2 sequences are KGHDR and SFDVKD. For the CDR3, the DNA is TGTGCCACCAGTGAACCCGGAGGGCCAAGAGAGCAGTTCTTC. This codes for CATSEPGGPREQFF.

The chain links TRBV4-3 to TRBJ1-1; TRBD1 matches 8 bases. CDR1 LGHNA and CDR2 YSLEER come from the germline V gene. The V gene end was trimmed by 0 bases and the J gene end by 0 bases; junction bases not matched to a gene: 6. CDR3 length equals 17 residues. CDR3 amino acids: CASSQDWTGNMNTEAFF. The CDR3 bases are TGCGCCAGCAGCCAAGACTGGACAGGGAACATGAACACTGAAGCTTTCTTT.

This clone occurred a few times. This chain links TRBV7-2 with TRBJ2-1, with 8 bases matching TRBD2. V gave up 4 bases and J gave up 5 bases; unmatched junction bases: 7. This CDR3 spans 15 amino acids. The germline CDR1 and CDR2 sequences are SGHTA and FQGNSA. The CDR3 spells CASSSGREVNNEQFF. As DNA, the CDR3 is TGTGCCAGCAGCTCAGGGCGGGAGGTCAACAATGAGCAGTTCTTC.

This sequence joins TRBV2 and TRBJ2-5; tentative D call: TRBD2 (6 bases). Germline lookup yields CDR1 SNHLY and CDR2 FYNNEI. The CDR3 has 14 amino acids. Trimming pared 8 bases from V and 5 bases from J, leaving 18 bases between. The CDR3 spells CASLLVEEGETQYF. CDR3 nucleotides: TGTGCCAGCCTCCTCGTGGAGGAGGGTGAGACCCAGTACTTC.

J is TRBJ2-3 and V is TRBV7-8; no firm D call. The germline V and J ends were trimmed by 3 bases and 4 bases, with 8 bases remaining between them. CDR3 length: 13 amino acids. Germline V gene sequence: CDR1 SGHVS, CDR2 FQNEAQ. CDR3 protein: CASSLLTADTQYF. The CDR3 nucleotides read TGTGCCAGCAGCTTGCTCACAGCAGATACGCAGTATTTT.

CDR3 protein: CASSVEDRRNTEAFF. As DNA, the CDR3 is TGTGCCAGCAGCGTAGAGGACAGGCGGAACACTGAAGCTTTCTTT. V gene TRBV9 combines with J gene TRBJ1-1; 7 nucleotides match TRBD1. Per the germline V gene, CDR1 is SGDLS and CDR2 is YYNGEE. CDR3 length equals 15 residues. V shed 0 bases, J shed 1 base, and the junction held 3 bases outside the gene matches.

This clone occurred a few times. The V gene is TRBV5-4, the J gene TRBJ2-1; 10 nucleotides line up with TRBD2. Trimming cost V 0 bases and J 1 base; bases outside gene matches: 7. Germline V lookup: CDR1 SGHNT, CDR2 YYREEE (reference sequence). The CDR3 has 18 residues. DNA for the CDR3: TGTGCCAGCAGCTTGGGACTAGCGGGCCCCGGTTCCTACAATGAGCAGTTCTTC. Protein sequence: CASSLGLAGPGSYNEQFF.

The chain uses TRBV28 and TRBJ1-5; possibly TRBD1 for D (5 bases). This CDR3 has 12 residues. Looked up from germline, CDR1 is MDHEN and CDR2 is SYDVKM. V dropped 7 bases and J dropped 4 bases, with 8 bases sitting between them. This chain's CDR3 is CASTGLNQPQHF. CDR3 nucleotides: TGTGCCAGCACAGGGTTGAATCAGCCCCAGCATTTT.

The chain carries TRBV19 and TRBJ2-1; D is ambiguous. The length of the CDR3 is 9 residues. Germline V gene data show CDR1 as LNHDA and CDR2 as SQIVND (reference sequence). CDR3 bases: TGTCCCGCCTACAATGAGCAGTTCTTC. Amino acid sequence: CPAYNEQFF.

This clone was picked up one time. V is TRBV3-1 (or the pseudogene TRBV3-2) and J is TRBJ2-5, with 10 bases aligning to TRBD2. The germline CDR1 and CDR2 sequences are LGHDT and YNNKEL (reference sequence). The length of the CDR3 is 14 residues. V lost 6 bases to trimming and J lost 3 bases; unmatched junction nucleotides: 4. This chain's CDR3 is CASSLAGEEETQYF. The DNA for the CDR3 is TGTGCCAGCAGTCTAGCGGGAGAAGAAGAGACCCAGTACTTC.

The chain carries TRBV9 and TRBJ2-3; possible D gene TRBD2, 6 bases. The CDR3 extends over 14 amino acids. Germline-derived CDR1 and CDR2 are SGDLS and YYNGEE. Trimming took 1 base from V and 1 from J, leaving 7 bases between them. CDR3 nucleotide sequence: TGTGCCAGCAGCGTAAGCGGGCGCACAGATACGCAGTATTTT. This sequence encodes CASSVSGRTDTQYF.

The chain recombines TRBV15 with TRBJ2-1, with 10 bases fitting TRBD2. The CDR3 is 18 amino acids. Germline V gives CDR1 LNHNV, CDR2 YYDKDF (reference sequence). J was trimmed by 4 bases and V by 4 bases; bases with no gene match: 13. The CDR3: CATSTEGLAGASYNEQFF. For the CDR3, the DNA is TGTGCCACCAGCACAGAGGGGCTAGCGGGGGCAAGTTACAATGAGCAGTTCTTC.

As regards this clone: Other nucleotide sequences in the sample specify the same CDR3. The chain links TRBV6-5 to TRBJ2-3; D not resolved. Germline assignment: CDR1 MNHEY and CDR2 SVGAGI. Trimming took off 5 bases at V and 1 base at J, with 7 bases between the two ends. The CDR3 has 13 residues. CDR3 in DNA: TGTGCCAGCAGTCCCAGGCGCACAGATACGCAGTATTTT. Its protein is CASSPRRTDTQYF.